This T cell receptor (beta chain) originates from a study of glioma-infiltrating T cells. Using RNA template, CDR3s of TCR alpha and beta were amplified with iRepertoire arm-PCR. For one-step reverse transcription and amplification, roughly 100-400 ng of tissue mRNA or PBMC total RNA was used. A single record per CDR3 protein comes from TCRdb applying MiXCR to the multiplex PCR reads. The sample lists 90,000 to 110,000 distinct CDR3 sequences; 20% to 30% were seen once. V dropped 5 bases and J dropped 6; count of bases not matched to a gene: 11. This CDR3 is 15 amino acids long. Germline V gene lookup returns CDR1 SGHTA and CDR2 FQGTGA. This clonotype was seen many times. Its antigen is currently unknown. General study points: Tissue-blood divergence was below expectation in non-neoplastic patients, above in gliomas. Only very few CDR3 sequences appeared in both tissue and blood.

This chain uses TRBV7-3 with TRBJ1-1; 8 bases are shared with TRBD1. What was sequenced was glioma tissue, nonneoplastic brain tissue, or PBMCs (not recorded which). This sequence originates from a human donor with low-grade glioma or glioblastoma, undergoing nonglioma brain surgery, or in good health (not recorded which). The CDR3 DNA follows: TGTGCCAGCAGCGCAACCGGGACAGGCGTCGCTGAAGCTTTCTTT. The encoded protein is CASSATGTGVAEAFF.